These 28 T cell receptor beta chains were sequenced from one sample in a study of monozygotic twins with cystic fibrosis (dated by TCRdb to 2020 to 2023). Receptor amplification or capture employed the immunoSEQ multiplex PCR assay. TCRdb stores this immuneACCESS table with in-frame sequences only. Part of the clones is absent; in the studies checked, under half of the shortfall reflects unresolved V genes, and no reason is known for the rest. Recorded for this sample are around 30,000 clones; around 85% of them occurred a single time. The top ten clones comprise roughly 0.9% of the sample. Specimen: blood. All receptors derive from a girl aged 2-10 years with cystic fibrosis.

The chain employs TRBV2 and TRBJ2-7; D remains unclear. Germline assignment: CDR1 SNHLY and CDR2 FYNNEI. The CDR3 is made up of 11 amino acids. V lost 6 bases and J 0 bases, leaving 3 bases between the germline ends. The CDR3 DNA sequence: TGTGCCAGCAGAGCCTCCTACGAGCAGTACTTC. This codes for CASRASYEQYF.

This clone was seen only a few times. V and J are TRBV5-1 and TRBJ1-1; 8 bases map to TRBD1. Germline lookup yields CDR1 SGHRS and CDR2 YFSETQ. V was pared by 5 bases and J by 1 base, with 4 bases of the junction left unmatched. The CDR3 totals 14 residues. DNA for the CDR3: TGCGCCAGCAGGGTTGGACAGGGGAACACTGAAGCTTTCTTT. Its translation: CASRVGQGNTEAFF.

The chain joins TRBV4-1 to TRBJ1-3; the D is unclear. V was clipped by 0 bases and J by 0 bases, with 6 bases between them. Germline V gene lookup returns CDR1 MGHRA and CDR2 YSYEKL. This CDR3 is built from 15 residues. The DNA for the CDR3 is TGCGCCAGCAGCCAAGATGTCGTCTCTGGAAACACCATATATTTT. It yields the protein CASSQDVVSGNTIYF.

The chain carries TRBV19 and TRBJ2-1; no reliable D call. The CDR3 spans 15 residues. V was pared by 7 bases and J by 0 bases, with 13 bases between. The V gene's germline CDR1 is LNHDA and CDR2 SQIVND (reference sequence). CDR3 bases: TGTGCCAGTAAACCAACAGCTAGCTCCTACAATGAGCAGTTCTTC. Encoded protein: CASKPTASSYNEQFF.

J is TRBJ2-1 and V is TRBV9; the D is unclear. V was shortened by 1 base and J by 2 bases, with 13 bases between the two germline ends. This CDR3 contains 16 residues. The germline V gene encodes CDR1 SGDLS and CDR2 YYNGEE. The CDR3 protein is CASSVLGATTYNEQFF. The CDR3 DNA sequence: TGTGCCAGCAGCGTACTTGGTGCAACTACCTACAATGAGCAGTTCTTC.

The rearrangement links TRBV5-1 to TRBJ1-1; the D gene is possibly TRBD1 (5 bases). Trimming cost V 3 bases and J 3 bases, with 9 bases left between them. This CDR3 has 13 amino acids. Germline values: CDR1 SGHRS, CDR2 YFSETQ. CDR3 sequence: CASSSRVDTEAFF. The CDR3 coding sequence is TGCGCCAGCAGCTCCAGGGTTGACACTGAAGCTTTCTTT.

V is TRBV27 and J is TRBJ2-2; 12 bases match TRBD2. The CDR3 is 18 amino acids. CDR1 and CDR2 (germline): MNHEY, SMNVEV (reference sequence). With 3 bases clipped from V and 7 bases from J, the junction kept 12 bases outside the gene matches. Here the CDR3 DNA reads TGTGCCAGCAGTTTGTCATCTAGCGGGAGGGCCTTGGGCGGGGAGCTGTTTTTT. Encoded protein: CASSLSSSGRALGGELFF.

The chain combines TRBV19 with TRBJ1-2, with no clear D. Trimming stripped 3 bases from V and 0 bases from J, with 8 bases between. The CDR3 sequence is 14 residues long. Germline CDR1 LNHDA, CDR2 SQIVND (reference sequence). This CDR3 reads CASSIVIANYGYTF. The CDR3 DNA sequence: TGTGCCAGTAGTATTGTAATCGCTAACTATGGCTACACCTTC. The full variable domain, with the rest looked up from reference TRBV19 and TRBJ1-2, is DGGITQSPKYLFRKEGQNVTLSCEQNLNHDAMYWYRQDPGQGLRLIYYSQIVNDFQKGDIAEGYSVSREKKESFPLTVTSAQKNPTAFYLCASSIVIANYGYTFGSGTRLTVV.

This clone occurred once. V usage is TRBV5-1 and J usage is TRBJ2-7; TRBD1 might be the D (5 bases). The germline V gene has CDR1 SGHRS and CDR2 YFSETQ. The CDR3 loop spans 15 amino acids. Trimming stripped 4 bases from V and 6 bases from J, with 20 bases between. The CDR3 spells CASSPDIGPTSEQYF. The CDR3 region has the DNA TGCGCCAGCAGCCCGGACATTGGACCAACTTCCGAGCAGTACTTC.

The table lists this clone with a count of one. The CDR3 DNA sequence: TGTGCCAGCAGCGCCCGGGCGACTAGCGGCACAGATACGCAGTATTTT. It specifies CASSARATSGTDTQYF. The rearrangement links TRBV9 to TRBJ2-3, with TRBD2 identical over 8 bases. Germline-derived CDR1 and CDR2 are SGDLS and YYNGEE. The J segment lost 1 base and the V segment lost 3 bases, leaving 7 bases of the junction unmatched. The CDR3 loop spans 16 amino acids.

This rearrangement joins TRBV19 to TRBJ1-1; 7 bases align to TRBD1. This CDR3 is 14 amino acids long. Germline CDR1 reads LNHDA; CDR2 reads SQIVND (reference sequence). The trim removed 3 bases at V and 1 base at J, leaving 2 bases unmatched. CDR3 sequence: CASSIRQGNTEAFF. CDR3 nucleotides: TGTGCCAGTAGTATCAGACAGGGGAACACTGAAGCTTTCTTT.

This clone was observed a few times. J is TRBJ1-1 and V is TRBV28, with unresolved D. The germline CDR1 and CDR2 sequences are MDHEN and SYDVKM. V lost 5 bases, J lost 4 bases, and 8 bases lay in between. The CDR3 consists of 12 residues. As DNA, the CDR3 is TGTGCCAGCAGTCCGCATTCCACTGAAGCTTTCTTT. This sequence encodes CASSPHSTEAFF.

The rearrangement uses TRBV9 and TRBJ1-1; D is ambiguous. Germline V gives CDR1 SGDLS, CDR2 YYNGEE. The CDR3 totals 13 residues. Trimming removed 4 bases from V and 1 base from J, with 8 bases in between. The CDR3 DNA reads TGTGCCAGCAGCACCTACCAGAACACTGAAGCTTTCTTT. Translated: CASSTYQNTEAFF.

This clone was recorded once. V and J are TRBV9 and TRBJ1-5; D not resolved. Trimming took 0 bases from V and 0 from J, leaving 10 bases between them. CDR3 length: 16 residues. Per germline, CDR1 SGDLS and CDR2 YYNGEE. The DNA of the CDR3 is TGTGCCAGCAGCGTAGAGAGGGCGGGTAGCAATCAGCCCCAGCATTTT. It is translated as CASSVERAGSNQPQHF.

The V and J genes are TRBV6-4 and TRBJ2-5; D gene uncertain. The CDR3 consists of 15 residues. Germline V gene sequence: CDR1 MRHNA, CDR2 SNTAGT. Trimming cost V 2 bases and J 1 base, with 11 bases left between them. The CDR3 loop reads CASSDPFLGQETQYF. The CDR3 nucleotides read TGTGCCAGCAGTGACCCGTTTTTGGGCCAAGAGACCCAGTACTTC.

This rearrangement joins TRBV18 to TRBJ1-1, with D perhaps matching TRBD1 (5 bases). The CDR3 spans 16 residues. Germline CDR1 is KGHSH and CDR2 is LQKENI. V was clipped by 4 bases and J by 3 bases, with 18 bases between them. The CDR3 loop is CASSLHRPPGDTEAFF. Written as DNA, the CDR3 is TGTGCCAGCTCACTCCATCGACCGCCGGGGGACACTGAAGCTTTCTTT.

The CDR3 reads CATSRQQGLEAFF. DNA for the CDR3: TGTGCCACCAGCAGGCAACAGGGGTTGGAAGCTTTCTTT. The chain has TRBV15 and TRBJ1-1, with 7 bases aligning to TRBD1. CDR3 size: 13 residues. The trim removed 3 bases at V and 8 bases at J, leaving 6 bases unmatched. Germline CDR1 reads LNHNV; CDR2 reads YYDKDF (reference sequence).

Only one count was recorded for this clone. The chain recombines TRBV4-1 with TRBJ1-1; no firm D call. CDR1 is MGHRA and CDR2 is YSYEKL in the germline V gene. V shed 0 bases and J shed 7 bases, with 9 bases lying between them. This CDR3 contains 13 residues. The DNA for the CDR3 is TGCGCCAGCAGCCAAGAGGGCAGCCTTGAAGCTTTCTTT. Translated, it gives CASSQEGSLEAFF.

The chain uses TRBV6-5 and TRBJ1-2; D not resolved. This CDR3 is built from 13 residues. Looked up from germline, CDR1 is MNHEY and CDR2 is SVGAGI. The germline V and J ends were trimmed by 5 bases and 8 bases, with 15 bases remaining between them. The DNA of the CDR3 is TGTGCCAGCAGTCGTTCAAAGGACCGGGGCTACACCTTC. Translating gives CASSRSKDRGYTF.

This chain joins TRBV7-9 and TRBJ1-1; D is perhaps TRBD1 (6 bases). From germline, CDR1 is SEHNR and CDR2 FQNEAQ (reference sequence). Trimming removed 7 bases from V and 1 base from J, with 10 bases in between. The CDR3 is 13 residues long. CDR3 nucleotides: TGTGCCAGCACCGGACAGCAGAACACTGAAGCTTTCTTT. It specifies CASTGQQNTEAFF.

The CDR3 DNA is TGCGCCAGCAGGCGAACAGGGTCCTACGAGCAGTACTTC. Protein sequence: CASRRTGSYEQYF. The chain has TRBV4-1 and TRBJ2-7; a weak D match, TRBD1 (6 bases). The germline V gene encodes CDR1 MGHRA and CDR2 YSYEKL. Between the trimmed V and J ends, which lost 6 bases and 1 base, there was a span of 10 bases. This CDR3 has 13 residues.

The chain carries TRBV5-1 and TRBJ2-2, with 9 bases lining up with TRBD1. CDR3 length: 15 amino acids. Unmatched junction bases numbered 6, after V lost 4 bases and J lost 5 bases. From germline, CDR1 is SGHRS and CDR2 YFSETQ. The CDR3: CASSTGQGRTGELFF. CDR3 in DNA: TGCGCCAGCAGCACGGGACAGGGACGAACCGGGGAGCTGTTTTTT.

V and J are TRBV5-4 and TRBJ2-7; 9 bases fit TRBD1. Trimming cost V 4 bases and J 3 bases; bases outside gene matches: 5. CDR1 SGHNT and CDR2 YYREEE come from the germline V gene (reference sequence). The CDR3 has 14 residues. As DNA, the CDR3 is TGTGCCAGCAGCCCCAGGACAGGGGACTACGAGCAGTACTTC. It translates to CASSPRTGDYEQYF.

This chain uses TRBV19 with TRBJ1-6; D is ambiguous. The V end lost 8 bases, the J end lost 4 bases, and 12 bases lay between the germline ends. Germline V lookup: CDR1 LNHDA, CDR2 SQIVND (reference sequence). The CDR3 is made up of 14 amino acids. CDR3 amino acids: CASPSENYNSPLHF. The DNA for the CDR3 is TGTGCCAGTCCCTCCGAGAATTATAATTCACCCCTCCACTTT.

J is TRBJ2-6 and V is TRBV4-2; no clear D. Trimming removed 2 bases from V and 0 bases from J, with 5 bases in between. This CDR3 contains 15 residues. Germline assignment: CDR1 LGHNA and CDR2 YNFKEQ. CDR3 amino acids: CASSQIGSGANVLTF. In DNA form, the CDR3 reads TGTGCCAGCAGCCAAATCGGCTCTGGGGCCAACGTCCTGACTTTC.

The genes are TRBV5-4 and TRBJ2-3, with no clear D. Trimming stripped 0 bases from V and 6 bases from J, with 11 bases between. The CDR3 is 14 amino acids. Germline CDR1 reads SGHNT; CDR2 reads YYREEE (reference sequence). The CDR3 sequence is CASSLAEDRDTQYF. CDR3 sequence (DNA): TGTGCCAGCAGCTTGGCCGAGGACCGGGATACGCAGTATTTT.

This sequence joins TRBV19 and TRBJ1-5; no clear D. Per the germline V gene, CDR1 is LNHDA and CDR2 is SQIVND (reference sequence). The V end was cut by 5 bases, the J end by 0 bases, with 11 bases between. The CDR3 sequence is 15 residues long. The CDR3 DNA reads TGTGCCAGTAGTCCCGTGTCCTATAGCAATCAGCCCCAGCATTTT. It encodes CASSPVSYSNQPQHF.

The rearrangement joins TRBV9 to TRBJ2-1, with 9 bases aligning to TRBD2. V was pared by 0 bases and J by 5 bases, with 3 bases of the junction left unmatched. Germline V CDR1 and CDR2: SGDLS, YYNGEE. This CDR3 spans 15 amino acids. CDR3 nucleotides: TGTGCCAGCAGCGTAGTGGCTAGCGGGAACAATGAGCAGTTCTTC. Translating gives CASSVVASGNNEQFF.